The source of this T cell receptor beta chain is a study of blood T cell repertoires in COVID-19. Overall study: The United States, Italy and Spain provided the acute and convalescent COVID-19 samples. T cells, B-cell-depleted T cells, or PBMCs provided the cDNA or gDNA that served as material.

In the study's own analysis: Nucleated cell counts were estimated from reference gene primer amplification. Generated by immunoSEQ multiplex PCR, the TCRdb table keeps only in-frame clones and is missing some. V and J calls and clone size follow that table, whereas D and trimming were derived from the DNA. Of around 320,000 clones listed, 75% to 90% are singletons. This receptor was taken from a man younger than 35 with active or convalescent COVID-19. The sequencing sample was made of peripheral blood.

The CDR3 protein is CASSEGPRNSPLHF. The CDR3 DNA follows: TGTGCCAGCAGTGAGGGGCCTCGAAATTCACCCCTCCACTTT. V usage is TRBV6-1 and J usage is TRBJ1-6; a weak D match, TRBD1 (5 bases). The length of the CDR3 is 14 residues. The germline CDR1 and CDR2 sequences are MNHNS and SASEGT. The V end lost 3 bases, the J end lost 7 bases, and 10 bases lay between the germline ends.